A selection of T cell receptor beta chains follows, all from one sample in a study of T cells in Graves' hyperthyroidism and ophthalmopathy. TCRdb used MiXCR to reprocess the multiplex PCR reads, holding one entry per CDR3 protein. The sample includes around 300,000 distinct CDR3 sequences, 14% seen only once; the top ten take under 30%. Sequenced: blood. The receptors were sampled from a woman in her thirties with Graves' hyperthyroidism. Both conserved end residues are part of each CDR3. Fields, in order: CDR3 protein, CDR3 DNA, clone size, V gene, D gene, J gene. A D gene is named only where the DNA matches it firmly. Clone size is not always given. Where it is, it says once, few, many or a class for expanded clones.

cdr3_aa: CASSYPGGGQWELVEQYF
cdr3_nt: TGTGCCAGCAGTTACCCCGGGGGGGGGCAATGGGAACTCGTCGAGCAGTACTTC
clone_size: many
v_call: TRBV6-1
d_call: TRBD2
j_call: TRBJ2-7

cdr3_aa: CASSPFPTLSGANVLTF
cdr3_nt: TGTGCCAGCAGTCCCTTTCCCACCCTCTCTGGGGCCAACGTCCTGACTTTC
clone_size: few
v_call: TRBV28
d_call: .
j_call: TRBJ2-6

cdr3_aa: CASSLADYNEQFF
cdr3_nt: TGTGCCAGCAGCTTAGCCGACTACAATGAGCAGTTCTTC
clone_size: few
v_call: TRBV7-9
d_call: .
j_call: TRBJ2-1

cdr3_aa: CAAKDPAGYEQYF
cdr3_nt: TGTGCCGCGAAGGACCCGGCTGGGTACGAGCAGTACTTC
clone_size: few
v_call: TRBV15
d_call: .
j_call: TRBJ2-7

cdr3_aa: CASSLQSYGQFF
cdr3_nt: TGTGCCAGCAGTTTGCAGTCTTATGGGCAGTTCTTC
clone_size: many
v_call: TRBV28
d_call: .
j_call: TRBJ2-1

cdr3_aa: CASRGPGPSNQPQHF
cdr3_nt: TGTGCCAGCAGGGGGCCGGGACCGAGCAATCAGCCCCAGCATTTT
clone_size: .
v_call: TRBV2
d_call: .
j_call: TRBJ1-5

cdr3_aa: CASRMDRNQPQHF
cdr3_nt: TGTGCCAGCAGGATGGACAGGAATCAGCCCCAGCATTTT
clone_size: many
v_call: TRBV28
d_call: TRBD1
j_call: TRBJ1-5

cdr3_aa: CASSLFPPTLAGGPNEQYF
cdr3_nt: TGTGCCAGCAGTTTATTTCCACCAACTCTAGCGGGAGGGCCCAACGAGCAGTACTTC
clone_size: many
v_call: TRBV28
d_call: TRBD2
j_call: TRBJ2-7

cdr3_aa: CASSGGVGDQPQHF
cdr3_nt: TGTGCCAGCAGCGGTGGGGTTGGGGATCAGCCCCAGCATTTT
clone_size: .
v_call: TRBV9
d_call: .
j_call: TRBJ1-5

cdr3_aa: CASSVTSGSTDTQYF
cdr3_nt: TGTGCCAGCAGCGTGACTAGCGGGAGTACAGATACGCAGTATTTT
clone_size: .
v_call: TRBV7-3
d_call: TRBD2
j_call: TRBJ2-3

cdr3_aa: CASSLTVSGDTQYF
cdr3_nt: TGTGCCAGCAGCCTCACAGTAAGTGGAGATACGCAGTATTTT
clone_size: few
v_call: TRBV3-1
d_call: .
j_call: TRBJ2-3

cdr3_aa: CASSLELAREQFF
cdr3_nt: TGTGCCAGCAGCTTAGAACTAGCACGGGAGCAGTTCTTC
clone_size: .
v_call: TRBV7-2
d_call: .
j_call: TRBJ2-1

cdr3_aa: CASSTRDRVSQGNYGYTF
cdr3_nt: TGTGCCAGCAGCACCCGGGACAGGGTGTCCCAGGGGAACTATGGCTACACCTTC
clone_size: many
v_call: TRBV3-1
d_call: TRBD1
j_call: TRBJ1-2

cdr3_aa: CANSDRTSGDIQYF
cdr3_nt: TGTGCCAACTCGGACAGGACTAGCGGTGACATTCAGTACTTC
clone_size: many
v_call: TRBV2
d_call: TRBD2
j_call: TRBJ2-4

cdr3_aa: CASGSGVEGYNEQFF
cdr3_nt: TGTGCCAGCGGATCCGGCGTCGAGGGGTACAATGAGCAGTTCTTC
clone_size: many
v_call: TRBV3-1
d_call: .
j_call: TRBJ2-1

cdr3_aa: CASSRWSGTYQETQYF
cdr3_nt: TGTGCCAGCAGCCGGTGGTCGGGGACGTACCAAGAGACCCAGTACTTC
clone_size: many
v_call: TRBV3-1
d_call: .
j_call: TRBJ2-5

cdr3_aa: CSARGTGQGSYEQYF
cdr3_nt: TGCAGTGCTAGAGGGACGGGACAGGGGTCTTACGAGCAGTACTTC
clone_size: few
v_call: TRBV20-1
d_call: TRBD1
j_call: TRBJ2-7

cdr3_aa: CSVVPGSDSGNTIYF
cdr3_nt: TGCAGTGTAGTGCCCGGGTCGGACTCTGGAAACACCATATATTTT
clone_size: .
v_call: TRBV20-1
d_call: .
j_call: TRBJ1-3

cdr3_aa: CASSYVGELFF
cdr3_nt: TGTGCCAGCAGTTACGTTGGGGAGCTGTTTTTT
clone_size: many
v_call: TRBV6-5
d_call: .
j_call: TRBJ2-2

cdr3_aa: CASSYPDRGSEAFF
cdr3_nt: TGTGCCAGCAGTTACCCAGACAGGGGTTCTGAAGCTTTCTTT
clone_size: .
v_call: TRBV6-9
d_call: TRBD1
j_call: TRBJ1-1

cdr3_aa: CSARTGRYEQYF
cdr3_nt: TGCAGTGCCAGGACAGGACGCTACGAGCAGTACTTC
clone_size: once
v_call: TRBV20-1
d_call: TRBD1
j_call: TRBJ2-7

cdr3_aa: CASSQVPGKETQYF
cdr3_nt: TGCGCCAGCAGCCAAGTCCCAGGGAAAGAGACCCAGTACTTC
clone_size: .
v_call: TRBV4-1
d_call: .
j_call: TRBJ2-5

cdr3_aa: CAISFFGTTNNEQFF
cdr3_nt: TGTGCCATCAGTTTTTTTGGGACTACCAACAATGAGCAGTTCTTC
clone_size: .
v_call: TRBV10-3
d_call: TRBD2
j_call: TRBJ2-1

cdr3_aa: CASSLMMEGDGANVLTF
cdr3_nt: TGTGCCAGCAGCTTAATGATGGAGGGAGACGGGGCCAACGTCCTGACTTTC
clone_size: .
v_call: TRBV7-6
d_call: .
j_call: TRBJ2-6

cdr3_aa: CASSSGLRDYNEQFF
cdr3_nt: TGTGCCAGCAGCTCCGGGCTAAGGGACTACAATGAGCAGTTCTTC
clone_size: many
v_call: TRBV5-6
d_call: .
j_call: TRBJ2-1

cdr3_aa: CASSYSRTGSGGYTF
cdr3_nt: TGTGCCAGCAGTTACTCGAGAACAGGGAGCGGGGGCTACACCTTC
clone_size: few
v_call: TRBV6-2/TRBV6-3
d_call: .
j_call: TRBJ1-2

cdr3_aa: CAWISRADTEAFF
cdr3_nt: TGTGCCTGGATTAGCAGGGCTGACACTGAAGCTTTCTTT
clone_size: .
v_call: TRBV30
d_call: .
j_call: TRBJ1-1

cdr3_aa: CASSADSEQTQYF
cdr3_nt: TGTGCCAGCTCAGCGGACAGCGAGCAGACCCAGTACTTC
clone_size: many
v_call: TRBV18
d_call: .
j_call: TRBJ2-5

cdr3_aa: CAWIRAGGADTQYF
cdr3_nt: TGTGCCTGGATTCGGGCGGGCGGGGCAGATACGCAGTATTTT
clone_size: few
v_call: TRBV30
d_call: .
j_call: TRBJ2-3

cdr3_aa: CASSPQSGRSTGELFF
cdr3_nt: TGTGCCAGCAGCCCACAGAGCGGGAGATCCACCGGGGAGCTGTTTTTT
clone_size: many
v_call: TRBV7-9
d_call: TRBD2
j_call: TRBJ2-2

cdr3_aa: CASSLGQGYEQYF
cdr3_nt: TGTGCCAGCAGTTTGGGACAGGGCTACGAGCAGTACTTC
clone_size: many
v_call: TRBV28
d_call: TRBD1
j_call: TRBJ2-7

cdr3_aa: CASSPAGYTF
cdr3_nt: TGTGCCAGCAGCCCGGCAGGCTACACCTTC
clone_size: few
v_call: TRBV7-9
d_call: .
j_call: TRBJ1-2

cdr3_aa: CATRSTSDNTGELFF
cdr3_nt: TGTGCCACCAGGTCGACTAGCGATAACACCGGGGAGCTGTTTTTT
clone_size: .
v_call: TRBV24-1
d_call: TRBD2
j_call: TRBJ2-2

cdr3_aa: CASRDNQPQHF
cdr3_nt: TGTGCCAGCAGGGACAATCAGCCCCAGCATTTT
clone_size: many
v_call: TRBV6-1
d_call: .
j_call: TRBJ1-5

cdr3_aa: CASSQRTSGTQYF
cdr3_nt: TGTGCCAGCAGCCAACGGACTAGCGGGACCCAGTACTTC
clone_size: few
v_call: TRBV28
d_call: TRBD2
j_call: TRBJ2-5

cdr3_aa: CASSQLLTGELFF
cdr3_nt: TGCGCCAGCAGCCAACTCCTCACCGGGGAGCTGTTTTTT
clone_size: .
v_call: TRBV4-1
d_call: .
j_call: TRBJ2-2

cdr3_aa: CASSLAGGWYEQYF
cdr3_nt: TGTGCCAGCAGCCTAGCGGGAGGGTGGTACGAGCAGTACTTC
clone_size: many
v_call: TRBV13
d_call: TRBD2
j_call: TRBJ2-7